The clone carrying this T cell receptor beta chain showed up many times. There were TCR beta CDR3 regions amplified from RNA transcripts. HTBI primers drove first-round RT-PCR of the TCR CDR3. TCRdb re-called the multiplex PCR reads through MiXCR, storing one row per CDR3 protein. This table has about 600,000 distinct CDR3 sequences, 14% appearing once. The CDR3 has 15 residues. The V gene lost 2 bases and the J gene lost 0 bases, with 11 bases spanning the gap. In germline, CDR1 is MNHEY, CDR2 SVGEGT. This specimen comes from a study of T cells in Graves' hyperthyroidism and ophthalmopathy. Sequencing was done on a sample of blood. The genes are TRBV6-2 or TRBV6-3 and TRBJ2-7; D possibly corresponds to TRBD1 (5 bases). The receptor was isolated from a woman between 18 and 30 years old with Graves' ophthalmopathy. This CDR3 is CASSYPRARSYEQYF. The CDR3 region has the DNA TGTGCCAGCAGTTACCCCAGGGCCCGCTCCTACGAGCAGTACTTC.